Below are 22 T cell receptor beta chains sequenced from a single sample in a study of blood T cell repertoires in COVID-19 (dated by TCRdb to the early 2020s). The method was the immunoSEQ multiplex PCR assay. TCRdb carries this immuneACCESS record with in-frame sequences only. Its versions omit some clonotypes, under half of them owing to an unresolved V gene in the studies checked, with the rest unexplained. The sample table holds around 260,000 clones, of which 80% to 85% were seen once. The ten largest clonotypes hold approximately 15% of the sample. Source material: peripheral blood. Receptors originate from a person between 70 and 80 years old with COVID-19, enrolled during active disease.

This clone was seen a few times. CDR3 DNA: TGTGCCAGCTCAAAGACAGCAACTAATGAAAAACTGTTTTTT. Protein sequence: CASSKTATNEKLFF. The chain uses TRBV18 and TRBJ1-4; a possible D gene is TRBD1 (5 bases). The CDR3 is 14 residues long. With 5 bases removed from V and 0 bases from J, the gap between germline ends came to 7 bases. Germline lookup yields CDR1 KGHSH and CDR2 LQKENI.

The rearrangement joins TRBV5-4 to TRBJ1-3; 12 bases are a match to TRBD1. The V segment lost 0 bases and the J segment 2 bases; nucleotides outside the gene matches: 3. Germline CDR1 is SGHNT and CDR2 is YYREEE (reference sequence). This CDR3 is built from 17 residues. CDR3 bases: TGTGCCAGCAGCTTGGCGGGACAGGGGGCGACTGGAAACACCATATATTTT. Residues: CASSLAGQGATGNTIYF.

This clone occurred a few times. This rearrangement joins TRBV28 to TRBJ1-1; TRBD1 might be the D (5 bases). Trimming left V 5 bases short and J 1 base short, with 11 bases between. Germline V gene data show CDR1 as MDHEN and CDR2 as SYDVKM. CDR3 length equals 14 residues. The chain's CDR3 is CASSRNRKNTEAFF. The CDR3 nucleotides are TGTGCCAGCAGTCGAAACAGGAAGAACACTGAAGCTTTCTTT.

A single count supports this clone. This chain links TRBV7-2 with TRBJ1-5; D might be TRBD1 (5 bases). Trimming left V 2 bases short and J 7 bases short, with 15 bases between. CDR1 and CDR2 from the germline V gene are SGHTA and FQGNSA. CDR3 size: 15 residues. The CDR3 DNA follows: TGTGCCAGCAGCTTATCGCCAGGGATGAGGCAGCCCCAGCATTTT. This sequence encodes CASSLSPGMRQPQHF.

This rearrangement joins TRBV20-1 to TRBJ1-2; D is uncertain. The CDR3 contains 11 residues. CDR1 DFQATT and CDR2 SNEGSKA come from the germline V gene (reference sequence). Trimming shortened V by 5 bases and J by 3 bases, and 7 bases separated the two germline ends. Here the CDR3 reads CSAPFDYGYTF. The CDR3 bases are TGCAGTGCTCCTTTTGACTATGGCTACACCTTC.

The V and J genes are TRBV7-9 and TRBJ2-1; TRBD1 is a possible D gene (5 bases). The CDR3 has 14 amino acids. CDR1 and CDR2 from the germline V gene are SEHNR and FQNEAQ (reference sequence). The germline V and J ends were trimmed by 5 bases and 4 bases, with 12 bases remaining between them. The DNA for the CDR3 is TGTGCCAGCAGCCCGAGGACAAATTACAATGAGCAGTTCTTC. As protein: CASSPRTNYNEQFF.

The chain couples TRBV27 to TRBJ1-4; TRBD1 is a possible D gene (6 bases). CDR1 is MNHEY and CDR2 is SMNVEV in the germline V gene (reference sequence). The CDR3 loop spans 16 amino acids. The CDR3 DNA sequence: TGTGCAGTGATCAGGGGAAGATTCGTGGCTAATGAAAAACTGTTTTTT. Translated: CAVIRGRFVANEKLFF.

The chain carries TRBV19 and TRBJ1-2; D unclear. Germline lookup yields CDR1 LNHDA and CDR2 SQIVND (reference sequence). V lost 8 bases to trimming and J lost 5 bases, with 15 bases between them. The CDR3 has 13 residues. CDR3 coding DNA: TGTGCCAGTTCTTTCTTGCAGGTTTATGGCTACACCTTC. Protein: CASSFLQVYGYTF.

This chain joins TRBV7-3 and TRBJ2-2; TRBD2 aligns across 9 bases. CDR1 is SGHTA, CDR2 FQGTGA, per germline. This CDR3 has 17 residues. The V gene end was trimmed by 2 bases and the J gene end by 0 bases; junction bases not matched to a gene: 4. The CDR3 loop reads CASSLAGGGANTGELFF. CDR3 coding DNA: TGTGCCAGCAGCTTAGCTGGCGGGGGGGCGAACACCGGGGAGCTGTTTTTT.

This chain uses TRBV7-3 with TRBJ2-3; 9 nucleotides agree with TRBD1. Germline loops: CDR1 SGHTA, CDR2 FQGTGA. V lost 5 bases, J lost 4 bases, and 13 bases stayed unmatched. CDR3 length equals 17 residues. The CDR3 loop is CASSPRTEDRGSDTQYF. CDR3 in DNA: TGTGCCAGCAGCCCGAGGACCGAGGACAGGGGATCAGATACGCAGTATTTT.

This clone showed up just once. CDR3 bases: TGTGCCAGCAGTTTTATGCAAAGCGGGAGGGCCGGCAATGAGCAGTTCTTC. This codes for CASSFMQSGRAGNEQFF. The gene calls are TRBV27 and TRBJ2-1; 10 bases line up with TRBD2. The CDR3 sequence is 17 residues long. CDR1 is MNHEY, CDR2 SMNVEV, per germline (reference sequence). The junction had 11 bases not matched to a gene; V was cut back by 3 bases and J by 6 bases.

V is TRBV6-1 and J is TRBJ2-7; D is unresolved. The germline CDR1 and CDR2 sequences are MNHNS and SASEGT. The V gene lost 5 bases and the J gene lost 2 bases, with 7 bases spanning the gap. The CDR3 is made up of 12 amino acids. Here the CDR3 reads CASSPLAYEQYF. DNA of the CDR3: TGTGCCAGCAGTCCCCTCGCCTACGAGCAGTACTTC.

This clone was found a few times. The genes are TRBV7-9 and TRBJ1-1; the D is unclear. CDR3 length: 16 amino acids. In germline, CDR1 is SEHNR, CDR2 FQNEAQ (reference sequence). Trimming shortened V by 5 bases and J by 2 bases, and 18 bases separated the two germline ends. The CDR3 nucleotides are TGTGCCAGCAGCCCACCGATTCGAGTCCCCAACACTGAAGCTTTCTTT. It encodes CASSPPIRVPNTEAFF.

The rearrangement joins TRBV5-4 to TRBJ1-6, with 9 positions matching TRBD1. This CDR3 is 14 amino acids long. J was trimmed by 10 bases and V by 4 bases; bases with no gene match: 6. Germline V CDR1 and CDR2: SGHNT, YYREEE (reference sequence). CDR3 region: CASSQDRGSSPLHF. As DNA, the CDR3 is TGTGCCAGCAGCCAGGACAGGGGAAGCTCACCCCTCCACTTT.

CDR3 nucleotide sequence: TGTGCCAGCAGCCCTCGACAGGGGTTTACCTACGAGCAGTACTTC. Translated: CASSPRQGFTYEQYF. The chain is built from TRBV3-1 (or the pseudogene TRBV3-2) and TRBJ2-7, with 8 nucleotides matching TRBD1. CDR1 LGHDT and CDR2 YNNKEL come from the germline V gene (reference sequence). V trimming: 4 bases; J trimming: 2 bases; junction bases outside the gene matches: 7. The CDR3 runs 15 residues.

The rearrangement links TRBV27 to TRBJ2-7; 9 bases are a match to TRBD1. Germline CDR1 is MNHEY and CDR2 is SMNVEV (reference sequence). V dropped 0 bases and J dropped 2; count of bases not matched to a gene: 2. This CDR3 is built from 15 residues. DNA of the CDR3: TGTGCCAGCAGTTTATCCGGGACAGGGACCTACGAGCAGTACTTC. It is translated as CASSLSGTGTYEQYF.

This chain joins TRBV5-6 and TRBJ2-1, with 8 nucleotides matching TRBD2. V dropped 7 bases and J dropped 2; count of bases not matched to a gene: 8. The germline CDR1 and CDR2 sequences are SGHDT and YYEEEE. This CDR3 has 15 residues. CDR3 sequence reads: CASASYGGAYNEQFF. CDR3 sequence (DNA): TGTGCCAGCGCTTCCTACGGGGGGGCCTACAATGAGCAGTTCTTC.

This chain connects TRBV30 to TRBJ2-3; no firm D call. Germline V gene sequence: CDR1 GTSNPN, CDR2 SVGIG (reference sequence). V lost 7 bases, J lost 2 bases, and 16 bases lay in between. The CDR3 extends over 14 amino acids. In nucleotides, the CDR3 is TGTGCCTCCCGTCGAGGTGCGAACACAGATACGCAGTATTTT. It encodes CASRRGANTDTQYF.

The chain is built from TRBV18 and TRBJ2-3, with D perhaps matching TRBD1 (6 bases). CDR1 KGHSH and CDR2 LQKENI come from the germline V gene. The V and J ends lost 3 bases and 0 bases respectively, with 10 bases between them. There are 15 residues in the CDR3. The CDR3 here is CASSPGQLSTDTQYF. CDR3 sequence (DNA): TGTGCCAGCTCACCTGGACAGCTAAGCACAGATACGCAGTATTTT.

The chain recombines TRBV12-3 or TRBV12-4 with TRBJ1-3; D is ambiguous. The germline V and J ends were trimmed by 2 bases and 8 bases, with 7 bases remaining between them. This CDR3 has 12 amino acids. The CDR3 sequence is CASSLSRHTIYF. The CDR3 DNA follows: TGTGCCAGCAGTTTAAGCAGGCACACCATATATTTT.

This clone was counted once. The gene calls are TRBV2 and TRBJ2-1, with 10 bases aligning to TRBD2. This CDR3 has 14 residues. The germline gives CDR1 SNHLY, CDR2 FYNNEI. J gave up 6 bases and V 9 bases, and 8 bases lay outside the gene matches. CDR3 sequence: CASTSGIRSNEQFF. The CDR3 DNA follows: TGTGCCAGTACTAGCGGGATTCGGAGCAATGAGCAGTTCTTC.

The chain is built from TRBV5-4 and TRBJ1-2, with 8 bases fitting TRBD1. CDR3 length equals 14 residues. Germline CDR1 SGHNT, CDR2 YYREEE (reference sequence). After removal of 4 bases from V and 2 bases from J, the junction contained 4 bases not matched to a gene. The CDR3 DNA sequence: TGTGCCAGCAGCCGGGGACAGGAGAACTATGGCTACACCTTC. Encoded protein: CASSRGQENYGYTF.